This T cell receptor beta chain was found in a study of patients and donors after allogeneic stem cell transplantation. CDR1 LGHNT and CDR2 FRNRAP come from the germline V gene. The CDR3 is 18 amino acids. Germline trimming cut 2 bases from V and 7 bases from J; bases unmatched to any gene: 17. MiXCR, applied by TCRdb to the RT-PCR reads, yields one record per CDR3 protein. The table lists about 74,000 distinct CDR3 sequences, around a quarter of them singletons. J is TRBJ1-5 and V is TRBV12-5, with 7 positions matching TRBD1. This receptor was identified in a human donor who was either an allogeneic HSCT recipient or a stem cell or donor lymphocyte infusion donor (not recorded which). It is not recorded whose cells these are; they may come from a transplant donor. Sequenced sample: blood, either unsorted or a sorted T cell fraction (not recorded which). In DNA, the CDR3 is TGTGCTAGTGGTTTGCTCGCTCGGGGAAAGGGGGCTTGGCAGCCCCAGCATTTT. Its translation: CASGLLARGKGAWQPQHF.